A single T cell receptor beta chain is shown here with its context. What it binds is not known. The CDR3 covers 12 residues. V was pared by 2 bases and J by 11 bases, with 13 bases between. Germline V gene sequence: CDR1 SGHDT, CDR2 YYEEEE. The sample is drawn from a study of shared clonotypes between healthy human individuals. Overall study results and limits: Large sequencing depth failed to make sorted-subset sequencing complete, rarefaction showed. Generally, naive subsets (rather than memory subsets) showed larger estimated richness.

Execution of the assay was at deep level. Sequencing used immunoSEQ multiplex PCR; TCRdb keeps in-frame clones, though not all of them. The profile shows approximately 2,000,000 clones, about 90% of them singletons. The V call is TRBV5-6, the J call TRBJ1-2; D is ambiguous. The sequence derives from a man aged 18 to 29 in good health. Some clones in this sample may be carry-over from other donors' samples. Material: naive CD4+ T cells from PBMCs. The subset: CD45RA+ positively selected. The CDR3 DNA reads TGTGCCAGCAGCTTCCTAGACAAGACGTACACCTTC. It translates to CASSFLDKTYTF.